The 28 T cell receptor beta chains below all came from one sample that was sequenced in a study of blood T cell repertoires in COVID-19. Assay used: immunoSEQ multiplex PCR; TCRdb lists only in-frame clones, some missing. The sample carries 35,000 or so clones, about 84% recorded once. The specimen was peripheral blood. Receptor source: a man older than 75 with active or convalescent COVID-19.

The chain combines TRBV5-1 with TRBJ2-5; a possible D gene is TRBD2 (6 bases). The CDR3 has 12 amino acids. Trimming removed 3 bases at V and 5 bases at J, with 8 bases between. Germline V gene sequence: CDR1 SGHRS, CDR2 YFSETQ. The CDR3 DNA reads as TGCGCCAGCAGCTGGGCGGGGGAGACCCAGTACTTC. This encodes CASSWAGETQYF. The full variable domain, its missing parts supplied by reference TRBV5-1 and TRBJ2-5, is KAGVTQTPRYLIKTRGQQVTLSCSPISGHRSVSWYQQTPGQGLQFLFEYFSETQRNKGNFPGRFSGRQFSNSRSEMNVSTLELGDSALYLCASSWAGETQYFGPGTRLLVL.

This clone was picked up one time. The chain is built from TRBV7-2 and TRBJ1-5; D ambiguous. The V gene lost 1 base and the J gene lost 0 bases, with 7 bases spanning the gap. CDR3 length: 15 residues. The germline V gene has CDR1 SGHTA and CDR2 FQGNSA. CDR3 protein: CASSLGQNSNQPQHF. The CDR3 DNA sequence: TGTGCCAGCAGCTTAGGACAAAATAGCAATCAGCCCCAGCATTTT. The full variable domain, rest sourced from reference TRBV7-2 and TRBJ1-5, is GAGVSQSPSNKVTEKGKDVELRCDPISGHTALYWYRQSLGQGLEFLIYFQGNSAPDKSGLPSDRFSAERTGGSVSTLTIQRTQQEDSAVYLCASSLGQNSNQPQHFGDGTRLSIL.

This clone was counted a few times. This chain connects TRBV18 to TRBJ2-3; D possibly corresponds to TRBD2 (6 bases). Trimming took off 4 bases at V and 0 bases at J, with 8 bases between the two ends. Germline CDR1 reads KGHSH; CDR2 reads LQKENI. This CDR3 contains 14 residues. CDR3: CASSRRGSTDTQYF. The CDR3 DNA reads as TGTGCCAGCTCACGACGGGGGAGCACAGATACGCAGTATTTT.

The chain uses TRBV6-5 and TRBJ2-1; D unresolved. Germline loops: CDR1 MNHEY, CDR2 SVGAGI. There are 13 residues in the CDR3. Trimming took 5 bases from V and 7 from J, leaving 12 bases between them. Written as DNA, the CDR3 is TGTGCCAGCAGTAACCCCGTGAGAAATGAGCAGTTCTTC. Translating it yields CASSNPVRNEQFF.

This sequence joins TRBV2 and TRBJ1-2; D is ambiguous. This CDR3 has 16 amino acids. Germline CDR1 is SNHLY and CDR2 is FYNNEI. With 3 bases removed from V and 0 bases from J, the gap between germline ends came to 14 bases. The CDR3 here is CASSEAPTVANYGYTF. The DNA of the CDR3 is TGTGCCAGCAGTGAGGCCCCGACTGTAGCTAACTATGGCTACACCTTC.

The chain links TRBV2 to TRBJ2-3; 11 nucleotides agree with TRBD1. With V trimmed by 8 bases and J by 6 bases, 7 bases remained unmatched. Germline-derived CDR1 and CDR2 are SNHLY and FYNNEI. The CDR3 is 14 amino acids. The CDR3 sequence is CASVRDRGDDTQYF. The DNA for the CDR3 is TGTGCCAGCGTCCGGGACAGGGGGGATGATACGCAGTATTTT.

This chain joins TRBV3-1 (or the pseudogene TRBV3-2) and TRBJ2-7, with a tentative D call TRBD1 (5 bases). The CDR3 has 13 amino acids. Trimming pared 2 bases from V and 3 bases from J, leaving 8 bases between. In germline, CDR1 is LGHDT, CDR2 YNNKEL (reference sequence). The CDR3 DNA reads TGTGCCAGCAGCCAAACTCAGGGCTACGAGCAGTACTTC. Protein product: CASSQTQGYEQYF.

The gene calls are TRBV5-1 and TRBJ2-7; perhaps TRBD2 as D (5 bases). The CDR3 contains 13 residues. The germline V gene has CDR1 SGHRS and CDR2 YFSETQ. Between the trimmed V and J ends, which lost 4 bases and 7 bases, there was a span of 15 bases. The CDR3 spells CASSLLGWEEQYF. In DNA form, the CDR3 reads TGCGCCAGCAGCCTACTAGGCTGGGAGGAGCAGTACTTC.

The sample holds a few counts of this clone. V is TRBV10-2 and J is TRBJ1-1; a weak D match, TRBD1 (5 bases). Germline V lookup: CDR1 WSHSY, CDR2 SAAADI. The V and J ends lost 3 bases and 4 bases respectively, with 12 bases between them. The CDR3 extends over 14 amino acids. The DNA of the CDR3 is TGCGCCAGCAGTGAAACGGGGGTTGGCACTGAAGCTTTCTTT. Its protein product is CASSETGVGTEAFF.

The J gene is TRBJ1-3, the V gene TRBV27; D uncertain. V lost 6 bases and J lost 3, with 12 bases in between. Germline CDR1 and CDR2: MNHEY and SMNVEV (reference sequence). This CDR3 has 14 residues. As DNA, the CDR3 is TGTGCCAGCAGGCGCCGGGGTGATGGAAACACCATATATTTT. Its protein product is CASRRRGDGNTIYF.

This clone was seen only a few times. V usage is TRBV6-5 and J usage is TRBJ1-1, with D tentatively TRBD1 (6 bases). Germline V lookup: CDR1 MNHEY, CDR2 SVGAGI. V gave up 7 bases and J gave up 5 bases, with 14 bases separating them. The CDR3 spans 13 residues. The CDR3 loop reads CASIQIRGTEAFF. Written as DNA, the CDR3 is TGTGCCAGCATCCAAATCAGGGGAACTGAAGCTTTCTTT.

The chain recombines TRBV5-1 with TRBJ2-1, with D perhaps TRBD1 (6 bases). Germline V gene data show CDR1 as SGHRS and CDR2 as YFSETQ. The CDR3 sequence is 14 residues long. V was trimmed by 5 bases and J by 7 bases, leaving 16 bases between them. CDR3 residues: CASSPQGNMNEQFF. The CDR3 DNA follows: TGCGCCAGCAGTCCACAGGGTAACATGAATGAGCAGTTCTTC. Full variable domain (rest looked up from reference TRBV5-1 and TRBJ2-1): KAGVTQTPRYLIKTRGQQVTLSCSPISGHRSVSWYQQTPGQGLQFLFEYFSETQRNKGNFPGRFSGRQFSNSRSEMNVSTLELGDSALYLCASSPQGNMNEQFFGPGTRLTVL.

V is TRBV2 and J is TRBJ2-7; 10 nucleotides align to TRBD2. With 4 bases clipped from V and 12 bases from J, the junction kept 12 bases outside the gene matches. CDR1 is SNHLY and CDR2 is FYNNEI in the germline V gene. The CDR3 loop spans 14 amino acids. CDR3 DNA: TGTGCCAGCAGTGGGACTAGCGGCCACTACGTGGGGTACTTC. Translation gives CASSGTSGHYVGYF.

This rearrangement joins TRBV10-3 to TRBJ1-1; the D is unclear. The V and J ends lost 2 bases and 2 bases respectively, with 15 bases between them. The CDR3 contains 16 residues. The germline V gene has CDR1 ENHRY and CDR2 SYGVKD. DNA of the CDR3: TGTGCCATCAGTGAGACCGCGGCAGTCCAAAACACTGAAGCTTTCTTT. Residues: CAISETAAVQNTEAFF.

The genes are TRBV6-2 or TRBV6-3 and TRBJ1-2, with 10 bases lining up with TRBD1. Losses at the gene ends were 6 bases for V and 6 bases for J; bases not matched to a gene: 16. The CDR3 totals 17 residues. Germline values: CDR1 MNHEY, CDR2 SVGEGT. The DNA for the CDR3 is TGTGCCAGCAGCCCTTTTACCAGACAGGGGGCAGGTGATGGCTACACCTTC. Amino acid sequence: CASSPFTRQGAGDGYTF.

The chain's CDR3 is CASSARGGLNRETQYF. The DNA for the CDR3 is TGTGCCAGTTCCGCTAGGGGAGGCCTTAACCGGGAGACCCAGTACTTC. The genes are TRBV7-3 and TRBJ2-5; D perhaps matches TRBD2 (6 bases). The germline gives CDR1 SGHTA, CDR2 FQGTGA. The CDR3 runs 16 residues. Trimming took off 9 bases at V and 5 bases at J, with 25 bases between the two ends.

This clone has a single count. The chain combines TRBV3-1 (or the pseudogene TRBV3-2) with TRBJ2-5; D is perhaps TRBD2 (6 bases). V was pared by 4 bases and J by 1 base, with 7 bases between. The CDR3 extends over 13 amino acids. The V gene's germline CDR1 is LGHDT and CDR2 YNNKEL (reference sequence). CDR3 nucleotide sequence: TGTGCCAGCAGCCCGGGACTCCAAGAGACCCAGTACTTC. Translation gives CASSPGLQETQYF.

V and J are TRBV4-3 and TRBJ1-2; the D gene is possibly TRBD1 (6 bases). The germline V and J ends were trimmed by 0 bases and 0 bases, with 11 bases remaining between them. The CDR3 sequence is 16 residues long. Germline V gene sequence: CDR1 LGHNA, CDR2 YSLEER. CDR3 coding DNA: TGCGCCAGCAGCCAAGATCAAACAGGGCCTAACTATGGCTACACCTTC. Its translation is CASSQDQTGPNYGYTF.

The rearrangement uses TRBV27 and TRBJ2-1, with TRBD1 matching 7 bases. V lost 2 bases, J lost 6 bases, and 4 bases stayed unmatched. The CDR3 is 14 residues long. CDR1 is MNHEY and CDR2 is SMNVEV in the germline V gene (reference sequence). The CDR3 loop reads CASSLADRANEQFF. In DNA form, the CDR3 reads TGTGCCAGCAGTTTAGCCGACAGGGCCAATGAGCAGTTCTTC.

The chain is built from TRBV12-3 or TRBV12-4 and TRBJ2-2; 7 nucleotides agree with TRBD1. Unmatched junction bases numbered 3, after V lost 6 bases and J lost 5 bases. This CDR3 is built from 13 residues. The CDR3 sequence: CASRPQGTGELFF. For the CDR3, the DNA is TGTGCCAGCAGACCACAGGGGACCGGGGAGCTGTTTTTT.

This clone was counted between two and nine times. V usage is TRBV7-8 and J usage is TRBJ1-5; TRBD1 matches 9 bases. Unmatched junction bases numbered 16, after V lost 7 bases and J lost 0 bases. The CDR3 contains 19 residues. The germline CDR1 and CDR2 sequences are SGHVS and FQNEAQ. This CDR3 reads CASTRDTGTGRPSNQPQHF. In DNA, the CDR3 is TGTGCCAGCACCCGAGACACCGGGACAGGGCGACCTAGCAATCAGCCCCAGCATTTT.

The V and J genes are TRBV9 and TRBJ1-5; D is uncertain. From germline, CDR1 is SGDLS and CDR2 YYNGEE. The CDR3 covers 16 residues. V was clipped by 6 bases and J by 1 base, with 17 bases between them. CDR3 in amino acids: CASTLHITGSNQPQHF. As DNA, the CDR3 is TGTGCCAGCACCCTCCATATAACCGGGAGCAATCAGCCCCAGCATTTT. The entire variable domain, with the rest obtained from reference TRBV9 and TRBJ1-5, is as follows: DSGVTQTPKHLITATGQRVTLRCSPRSGDLSVYWYQQSLDQGLQFLIQYYNGEERAKGNILERFSAQQFPDLHSELNLSSLELGDSALYFCASTLHITGSNQPQHFGDGTRLSIL.

The chain has TRBV2 and TRBJ2-7; 10 bases are shared with TRBD2. V dropped 7 bases and J dropped 6; count of bases not matched to a gene: 9. The V gene's germline CDR1 is SNHLY and CDR2 FYNNEI. The CDR3 consists of 14 residues. The DNA of the CDR3 is TGTGCCAGCACCCAGCGGGGGGGCCGTTCCGAGCAGTACTTC. The encoded protein is CASTQRGGRSEQYF.

V is TRBV19 and J is TRBJ2-1; 9 positions match TRBD1. In germline, CDR1 is LNHDA, CDR2 SQIVND (reference sequence). CDR3 length: 14 residues. Germline trimming cut 6 bases from V and 10 bases from J; bases unmatched to any gene: 10. CDR3 sequence reads: CASRDRGPAGEQFF. DNA of the CDR3: TGTGCCAGTAGGGACAGGGGACCGGCCGGGGAGCAGTTCTTC.

This clone was observed a few times. The V gene is TRBV4-3, the J gene TRBJ2-5; 9 positions agree with TRBD1. The V gene's germline CDR1 is LGHNA and CDR2 YSLEER. With 0 bases clipped from V and 3 bases from J, the junction kept 5 bases outside the gene matches. The CDR3 has 16 residues. CDR3 DNA: TGCGCCAGCAGCCAAGAGGTACAGGGGGCGGAAGAGACCCAGTACTTC. Amino acid sequence: CASSQEVQGAEETQYF.

The V call is TRBV15, the J call TRBJ1-5; D unclear. V lost 0 bases and J lost 1, with 10 bases in between. This CDR3 region has 16 residues. Germline assignment: CDR1 LNHNV and CDR2 YYDKDF (reference sequence). DNA for the CDR3: TGTGCCACCAGCAGAGACGTCAGATCGAGCAATCAGCCCCAGCATTTT. Translated: CATSRDVRSSNQPQHF.

V gene TRBV3-1 (or the pseudogene TRBV3-2) combines with J gene TRBJ1-4; maybe TRBD1 (5 bases). V was trimmed by 0 bases and J by 0 bases, leaving 8 bases between them. Germline V gene lookup returns CDR1 LGHDT and CDR2 YNNKEL (reference sequence). CDR3 length equals 16 residues. The CDR3 reads CASSQDARATNEKLFF. CDR3 in DNA: TGTGCCAGCAGCCAAGATGCCAGGGCAACTAATGAAAAACTGTTTTTT.

V gene TRBV28 combines with J gene TRBJ2-3; 9 positions agree with TRBD1. The germline V gene encodes CDR1 MDHEN and CDR2 SYDVKM. The CDR3 covers 17 residues. The V and J ends lost 6 bases and 1 base, in that order; junction bases with no gene match: 11. CDR3 loop: CASSGTGYSRGTDTQYF. DNA for the CDR3: TGTGCCAGCAGCGGGACAGGGTATAGTCGGGGCACAGATACGCAGTATTTT.